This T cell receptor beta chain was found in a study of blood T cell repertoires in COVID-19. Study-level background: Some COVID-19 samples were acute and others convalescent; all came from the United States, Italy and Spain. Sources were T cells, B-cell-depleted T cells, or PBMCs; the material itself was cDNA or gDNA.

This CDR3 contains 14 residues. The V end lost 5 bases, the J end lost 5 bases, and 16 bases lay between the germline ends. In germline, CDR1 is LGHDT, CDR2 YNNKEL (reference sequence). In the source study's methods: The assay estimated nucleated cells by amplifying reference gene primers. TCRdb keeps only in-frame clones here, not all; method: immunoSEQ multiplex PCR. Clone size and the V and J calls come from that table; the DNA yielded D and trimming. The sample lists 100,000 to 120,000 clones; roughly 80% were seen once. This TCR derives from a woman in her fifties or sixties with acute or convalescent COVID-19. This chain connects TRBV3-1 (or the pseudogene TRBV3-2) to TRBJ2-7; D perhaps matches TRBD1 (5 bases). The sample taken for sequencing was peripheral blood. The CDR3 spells CASSTGLLGDEQYF. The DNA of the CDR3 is TGTGCCAGCAGCACAGGTTTATTAGGCGACGAGCAGTACTTC.